This TCR beta chain derives from a study of identical twins. In this sample, this clonotype turned up a few times. What it binds is not known. Germline values: CDR1 DFQATT, CDR2 SNEGSKA (reference sequence). The CDR3 runs 13 residues. Trimming removed 7 bases at V and 5 bases at J, with 17 bases between. Findings and caveats of the study: Cross-sectional statistical analysis, not tracking of the same donors, underpinned the conclusions. Excess twin sharing in beta out-of-frame sequences was weaker. Possibly, invariant MAIT and iNKT cells partly confounded zero-insertion analyses.

MiXCR, run by TCRdb on the 5' RACE reads, gives a single entry per CDR3 protein. Here the sample spans about 530,000 distinct CDR3 sequences, 13% to 15% being singletons. The same sample was also used in a study of yellow fever vaccine responses in identical twins.

The V call is TRBV20-1, the J call TRBJ1-1; no clear D. The specimen was CD4+ T cells sorted from blood. The TCR sequence derives from a woman between 18 and 29 years old in good health. CDR3 amino acids: CSGALLSSTEAFF. The CDR3 region has the DNA TGCAGTGGCGCCTTGTTAAGTTCAACTGAAGCTTTCTTT.